This entry lists 7 T cell receptor beta chains sequenced from one sample in a study of Graves' ophthalmopathy and Graves' hyperthyroidism. As the template, RNA transcripts were used to amplify TCR beta CDR3 regions. In the first round, RT-PCR was carried out with HTBI primers, and a multiplex PCR formed the second round. Each CDR3 protein is one row after TCRdb ran MiXCR on the multiplex PCR reads. The sample lists 650,000 to 900,000 distinct CDR3 sequences, approximately 40% occurring once. Sequencing was performed on peripheral blood. These receptor sequences come from an adult man with Graves' ophthalmopathy.

This clonotype was detected many times. V and J are TRBV2 and TRBJ1-2; D not resolved. The CDR3 is 13 residues long. V shed 5 bases and J shed 7 bases, with 14 bases lying between them. CDR1 SNHLY and CDR2 FYNNEI come from the germline V gene. CDR3 bases: TGTGCCAGCAGTCTGGACCCCACATCTGGCTACACCTTC. Residues: CASSLDPTSGYTF.

This clonotype occurred many times. The chain is built from TRBV2 and TRBJ2-7; TRBD2 agrees at 9 bases. Losses at the gene ends were 6 bases for V and 5 bases for J; bases not matched to a gene: 8. The CDR3 consists of 14 residues. Germline CDR1 and CDR2: SNHLY and FYNNEI. Written as DNA, the CDR3 is TGTGCCAGCAGGGGCATAGCGGGAGCTAACGAGCAGTACTTC. Its protein product is CASRGIAGANEQYF.

For this clonotype: A much larger clonotype is one base distant, so this may be a read error. The chain has TRBV29-1 and TRBJ1-1, with 8 nucleotides matching TRBD1. CDR1 is SQVTM and CDR2 is ANQGSEA in the germline V gene. CDR3 length: 13 residues. V shed 5 bases and J 4 bases; nucleotides not matched to a gene: 6. Here the CDR3 DNA reads TGCAGCGTTCCGACAGGGGCGGGCACTGAAGCTTTCTTT. Translated: CSVPTGAGTEAFF. The full variable domain, its missing parts supplied by reference TRBV29-1 and TRBJ1-1, is SAVISQKPSRDICQRGTSLTIQCQVDSQVTMMFWYRQQPGQSLTLIATANQGSEATYESGFVIDKFPISRPNLTFSTLTVSNMSPEDSSIYLCSVPTGAGTEAFFGQGTRLTVV.

This clonotype was picked up many times. This chain uses TRBV20-1 with TRBJ2-2, with TRBD2 as a possible D gene (5 bases). Germline values: CDR1 DFQATT, CDR2 SNEGSKA (reference sequence). The V and J ends lost 4 bases and 0 bases respectively, with 15 bases between them. CDR3 length: 16 residues. CDR3 protein: CSATQARTSNTGELFF. DNA of the CDR3: TGCAGTGCTACCCAGGCCAGGACTTCGAACACCGGGGAGCTGTTTTTT.

The chain has TRBV10-3 and TRBJ1-2; a weak D match, TRBD1 (6 bases). The V end lost 3 bases, the J end lost 2 bases, and 19 bases lay between the germline ends. The CDR3 covers 17 residues. CDR1 is ENHRY, CDR2 SYGVKD, per germline. CDR3 bases: TGTGCCATCAGTGATCAACAGGGAAATCTTGCAAACTATGGCTACACCTTC. Protein sequence: CAISDQQGNLANYGYTF.

The CDR3 region is CAISELGQGAGTGELFF. DNA for the CDR3: TGTGCCATCAGTGAGTTGGGACAGGGGGCCGGCACCGGGGAGCTGTTTTTT. V and J are TRBV10-3 and TRBJ2-2; 12 bases match TRBD1. The ends lost 1 base at V and 4 bases at J; junction bases unmatched: 4. CDR3 length: 17 amino acids. Germline CDR1 and CDR2: ENHRY and SYGVKD.

The chain employs TRBV11-2 and TRBJ2-2, with TRBD1 identical over 8 bases. This CDR3 contains 16 residues. The germline V gene has CDR1 SGHAT and CDR2 FQNNGV. With V trimmed by 4 bases and J by 5 bases, 9 bases remained unmatched. CDR3 region: CASSSQGTGGTGELFF. CDR3 DNA sequence: TGTGCCAGCAGCTCACAGGGGACAGGTGGTACCGGGGAGCTGTTTTTT.